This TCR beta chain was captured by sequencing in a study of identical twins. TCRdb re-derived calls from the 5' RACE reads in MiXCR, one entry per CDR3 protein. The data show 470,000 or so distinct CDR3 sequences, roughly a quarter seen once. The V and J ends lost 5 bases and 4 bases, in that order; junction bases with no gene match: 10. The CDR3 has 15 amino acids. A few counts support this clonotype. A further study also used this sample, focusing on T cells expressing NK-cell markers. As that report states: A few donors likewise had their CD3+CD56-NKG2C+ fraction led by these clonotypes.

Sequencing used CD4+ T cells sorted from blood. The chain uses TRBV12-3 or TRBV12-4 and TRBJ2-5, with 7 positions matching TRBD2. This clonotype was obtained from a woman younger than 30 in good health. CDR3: CASSILLAKGETQYF. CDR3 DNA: TGTGCCAGCAGTATATTACTAGCGAAAGGAGAGACCCAGTACTTC.